The clone carrying this T cell receptor beta chain was recorded once. This entry comes from a study of cytomegalovirus exposure and HLA in healthy donors. Looked up from germline, CDR1 is MGHRA and CDR2 is YSYEKL. Trimming cost V 1 base and J 1 base; bases outside gene matches: 3. The CDR3 has 15 residues. PCR amplification relied on 60 Vbeta primers (plus 13 Jbeta primers). Libraries were prepared by immunoSEQ multiplex PCR; TCRdb keeps only in-frame clonotypes and omits some of them. The repertoire holds some 130,000 clones, with more than 70% as singletons. The TCR originated in a man aged 30 to 39 in good health and CMV-seronegative. The chain uses TRBV4-1 and TRBJ1-2; 7 bases fit TRBD1. The specimen was PBMCs. This chain's CDR3 is CASSQGDRYNYGYTF. The CDR3 DNA follows: TGCGCCAGCAGCCAAGGGGACAGATATAACTATGGCTACACCTTC.